Listed below are T cell receptor beta chains from one sample, sequenced in a study of blood T cell repertoires in COVID-19. TCRdb's copy holds only in-frame clones and misses some; the assay was immunoSEQ multiplex PCR. The profile shows a few hundred thousand clones, 70% to 90% of them singletons. The sample consisted of peripheral blood. These receptors were taken from a woman aged 45-65 years with COVID-19, enrolled during active disease. CDR3s include the opening cysteine and the closing phenylalanine or tryptophan. Each record gives: V gene, J gene, clone size, D gene, CDR3 protein, CDR3 DNA. D genes are given only for firm matches. Size tells how often a clone was seen (once, few, many) or the class of an expanded clone, and some rows leave it out.

v_gene: TRBV3-1/TRBV3-2
j_gene: TRBJ2-2
abundance: .
d_gene: TRBD2
CDR3aa: CASSQKTSGGNTGELFF
CDR3nt: TGTGCCAGCAGCCAAAAGACTAGCGGGGGGAACACCGGGGAGCTGTTTTTT

v_gene: TRBV6-5
j_gene: TRBJ1-1
abundance: .
d_gene: .
CDR3aa: CASSYLNSNTEAFF
CDR3nt: TGTGCCAGCAGTTACTTGAACAGCAACACTGAAGCTTTCTTT

v_gene: TRBV19
j_gene: TRBJ1-5
abundance: .
d_gene: .
CDR3aa: CASRGGGGNQPQHF
CDR3nt: TGTGCCAGTCGAGGGGGTGGGGGCAATCAGCCCCAGCATTTT

v_gene: TRBV4-3
j_gene: TRBJ2-3
abundance: .
d_gene: .
CDR3aa: CASSQGRGSDTQYF
CDR3nt: TGCGCCAGCAGCCAAGGTAGAGGATCAGATACGCAGTATTTT

v_gene: TRBV11-2
j_gene: TRBJ1-1
abundance: .
d_gene: .
CDR3aa: CASSPVSGGNTEAFF
CDR3nt: TGTGCCAGCAGCCCAGTATCCGGGGGGAACACTGAAGCTTTCTTT

v_gene: TRBV6-2/TRBV6-3
j_gene: TRBJ2-7
abundance: .
d_gene: .
CDR3aa: CASSWWALQYF
CDR3nt: TGTGCCAGCAGTTGGTGGGCATTGCAGTACTTC

v_gene: TRBV4-1
j_gene: TRBJ2-1
abundance: .
d_gene: TRBD2
CDR3aa: CASSNSGGAGREQFF
CDR3nt: TGCGCCAGCAGCAATAGCGGGGGGGCCGGGCGTGAGCAGTTCTTC

v_gene: TRBV10-3
j_gene: TRBJ1-4
abundance: .
d_gene: .
CDR3aa: CAISESRGFGEKLFF
CDR3nt: TGTGCCATCAGTGAGTCGAGAGGATTCGGCGAAAAACTGTTTTTT

v_gene: TRBV24-1
j_gene: TRBJ1-5
abundance: .
d_gene: TRBD1
CDR3aa: CATSDSRDRSNQPQHF
CDR3nt: TGTGCCACCAGTGATTCCCGGGACAGAAGCAATCAGCCCCAGCATTTT

v_gene: TRBV24-1
j_gene: TRBJ1-2
abundance: .
d_gene: .
CDR3aa: CATSGSGERPQGYTF
CDR3nt: TGTGCCACCAGTGGGTCGGGGGAGAGGCCCCAAGGCTACACCTTC

v_gene: TRBV21-1
j_gene: TRBJ2-3
abundance: .
d_gene: .
CDR3aa: CASSIPDERGRGTDTQYF
CDR3nt: TGTGCCAGCAGCATCCCCGACGAGCGGGGGCGAGGCACAGATACGCAGTATTTT

v_gene: TRBV27
j_gene: TRBJ2-2
abundance: .
d_gene: .
CDR3aa: CATGSGVGTGELFF
CDR3nt: TGTGCCACCGGATCGGGGGTAGGCACCGGGGAGCTGTTTTTT

v_gene: TRBV14
j_gene: TRBJ1-2
abundance: .
d_gene: TRBD1
CDR3aa: CASSPGQALYTF
CDR3nt: TGTGCCAGCAGCCCGGGACAGGCTCTCTACACCTTC

v_gene: TRBV10-3
j_gene: TRBJ2-1
abundance: .
d_gene: TRBD1
CDR3aa: CAISRQGGHNEQFF
CDR3nt: TGTGCCATCAGCCGACAGGGGGGGCACAATGAGCAGTTCTTC

v_gene: TRBV19
j_gene: TRBJ1-6
abundance: once
d_gene: TRBD1
CDR3aa: CASSTGTGGSPLHF
CDR3nt: TGTGCCAGTAGCACCGGGACAGGGGGTTCACCCCTCCACTTT

v_gene: TRBV19
j_gene: TRBJ1-1
abundance: .
d_gene: .
CDR3aa: CASSSFRGRRTEAFF
CDR3nt: TGTGCCAGTAGCTCCTTCCGTGGGAGGAGAACTGAAGCTTTCTTT

v_gene: TRBV6-5
j_gene: TRBJ1-1
abundance: .
d_gene: .
CDR3aa: CASSPRGTGEAFF
CDR3nt: TGTGCCAGCAGTCCCCGGGGGACTGGTGAAGCTTTCTTT

v_gene: TRBV27
j_gene: TRBJ2-1
abundance: once
d_gene: TRBD2
CDR3aa: CASSRASGRGSYNEQFF
CDR3nt: TGTGCCAGCAGTCGGGCTAGCGGGAGGGGCTCCTACAATGAGCAGTTCTTC

v_gene: TRBV27
j_gene: TRBJ2-7
abundance: once
d_gene: .
CDR3aa: CASSPYVQVRWEQYF
CDR3nt: TGTGCCAGCAGTCCCTACGTACAGGTTCGGTGGGAGCAGTACTTC

v_gene: TRBV19
j_gene: TRBJ1-5
abundance: .
d_gene: TRBD1
CDR3aa: CASTVLGTGRFGGNQPQHF
CDR3nt: TGTGCCAGTACCGTCTTAGGGACAGGGAGGTTTGGCGGCAATCAGCCCCAGCATTTT

v_gene: TRBV3-1/TRBV3-2
j_gene: TRBJ1-3
abundance: .
d_gene: TRBD1
CDR3aa: CASSQDNRAGGVFSGNTIYF
CDR3nt: TGTGCCAGCAGCCAAGATAATCGGGCAGGGGGCGTTTTCTCGGGAAACACCATATATTTT

v_gene: TRBV7-9
j_gene: TRBJ2-7
abundance: .
d_gene: .
CDR3aa: CASSSRQYYEQYF
CDR3nt: TGTGCCAGCAGCTCTCGACAGTACTACGAGCAGTACTTC

v_gene: TRBV30
j_gene: TRBJ1-1
abundance: .
d_gene: .
CDR3aa: CAWSVQQGTEAFF
CDR3nt: TGTGCCTGGAGTGTACAACAGGGAACTGAAGCTTTCTTT

v_gene: TRBV5-4
j_gene: TRBJ1-1
abundance: .
d_gene: TRBD1
CDR3aa: CASSGVTGRNTEAFF
CDR3nt: TGTGCCAGCAGCGGGGTGACAGGGCGGAACACTGAAGCTTTCTTT

v_gene: TRBV18
j_gene: TRBJ2-6
abundance: few
d_gene: TRBD1
CDR3aa: CASSRDRISGANVLTF
CDR3nt: TGTGCCAGCTCTAGGGACAGAATATCTGGGGCCAACGTCCTGACTTTC

v_gene: TRBV7-9
j_gene: TRBJ2-7
abundance: .
d_gene: TRBD1
CDR3aa: CASSPPGQGAEQYF
CDR3nt: TGTGCCAGCAGCCCACCGGGACAGGGGGCGGAGCAGTACTTC

v_gene: TRBV18
j_gene: TRBJ2-6
abundance: .
d_gene: .
CDR3aa: CASSPLGGSSGANVLTF
CDR3nt: TGTGCCAGCTCACCCCTAGGCGGTAGCTCTGGGGCCAACGTCCTGACTTTC

v_gene: TRBV27
j_gene: TRBJ2-2
abundance: .
d_gene: .
CDR3aa: CASSFSGELFF
CDR3nt: TGTGCCAGCAGTTTCTCCGGGGAGCTGTTTTTT

v_gene: TRBV4-3
j_gene: TRBJ2-3
abundance: .
d_gene: TRBD2
CDR3aa: CASSQGAYRGGTDTQYF
CDR3nt: TGCGCCAGCAGCCAAGGCGCGTACCGGGGAGGGACAGATACGCAGTATTTT

v_gene: TRBV10-3
j_gene: TRBJ2-3
abundance: .
d_gene: .
CDR3aa: CAISVNSGGEGTDTQYF
CDR3nt: TGTGCCATCAGTGTCAATTCTGGAGGGGAGGGCACAGATACGCAGTATTTT

v_gene: TRBV18
j_gene: TRBJ2-7
abundance: .
d_gene: .
CDR3aa: CASSPLIGDEQYF
CDR3nt: TGTGCCAGCTCACCACTTATAGGAGACGAGCAGTACTTC

v_gene: TRBV6-2/TRBV6-3
j_gene: TRBJ1-1
abundance: .
d_gene: .
CDR3aa: CASSYSTREMNTEAFF
CDR3nt: TGTGCCAGCAGTTACTCGACTAGAGAGATGAACACTGAAGCTTTCTTT

v_gene: TRBV4-3
j_gene: TRBJ1-2
abundance: once
d_gene: .
CDR3aa: CASSQVEEGAYGYTF
CDR3nt: TGCGCCAGCAGCCAAGTTGAGGAGGGAGCCTATGGCTACACCTTC

v_gene: TRBV27
j_gene: TRBJ1-6
abundance: .
d_gene: .
CDR3aa: CASSAQGRRATLHF
CDR3nt: TGTGCCAGCAGTGCACAGGGTCGTCGCGCCACCCTCCACTTT

v_gene: TRBV15
j_gene: TRBJ2-2
abundance: .
d_gene: TRBD2
CDR3aa: CATSRALAGAGTGELFF
CDR3nt: TGTGCCACCAGCAGAGCTTTAGCGGGGGCGGGCACCGGGGAGCTGTTTTTT

v_gene: TRBV5-1
j_gene: TRBJ1-2
abundance: .
d_gene: .
CDR3aa: CASSLGPDQGGYGYTF
CDR3nt: TGCGCCAGCAGCTTGGGCCCGGACCAGGGTGGCTATGGCTACACCTTC

v_gene: TRBV7-3
j_gene: TRBJ2-3
abundance: .
d_gene: TRBD1
CDR3aa: CASSPRPDRGGTQYF
CDR3nt: TGTGCCAGCAGCCCCCGTCCGGACAGGGGAGGTACGCAGTATTTT

v_gene: TRBV1
j_gene: TRBJ2-5
abundance: .
d_gene: .
CDR3aa: CTSSQDSPRLAHETQYF
CDR3nt: TGCACCAGCAGCCAAGATAGTCCCCGACTAGCTCACGAGACCCAGTACTTC

v_gene: TRBV30
j_gene: TRBJ1-1
abundance: .
d_gene: TRBD1
CDR3aa: CAWSPQIPTGRWNTEAFF
CDR3nt: TGTGCCTGGAGTCCTCAAATCCCGACAGGGCGGTGGAACACTGAAGCTTTCTTT

v_gene: TRBV2
j_gene: TRBJ1-2
abundance: .
d_gene: .
CDR3aa: CASLYRDNGYTF
CDR3nt: TGTGCCAGCCTTTACAGGGATAATGGCTACACCTTC

v_gene: TRBV6-5
j_gene: TRBJ1-6
abundance: .
d_gene: TRBD1
CDR3aa: CASSLSGQGKSPLHF
CDR3nt: TGTGCCAGCAGCTTATCGGGACAGGGAAAATCACCCCTCCACTTT

v_gene: TRBV5-6
j_gene: TRBJ1-3
abundance: .
d_gene: TRBD1
CDR3aa: CASSRPTGFTGNTIYF
CDR3nt: TGTGCCAGCAGCCGCCCGACAGGGTTTACAGGAAACACCATATATTTT

v_gene: TRBV7-2
j_gene: TRBJ2-1
abundance: .
d_gene: TRBD2
CDR3aa: CASSPSGLAASARIF
CDR3nt: TGTGCCAGCAGCCCCTCGGGACTAGCGGCCTCGGCTCGGATCTTC

v_gene: TRBV28
j_gene: TRBJ2-7
abundance: once
d_gene: .
CDR3aa: CASSSGGLHYEQYF
CDR3nt: TGTGCCAGCAGTTCAGGGGGACTTCACTACGAGCAGTACTTC

v_gene: TRBV7-2
j_gene: TRBJ1-1
abundance: .
d_gene: TRBD1
CDR3aa: CASSLGQANTEAFF
CDR3nt: TGTGCCAGCAGCCTGGGACAGGCGAACACTGAAGCTTTCTTT

v_gene: TRBV6-5
j_gene: TRBJ2-2
abundance: .
d_gene: TRBD1
CDR3aa: CASSHSSGGHTGELFF
CDR3nt: TGTGCCAGCAGTCACTCCTCAGGGGGTCACACCGGGGAGCTGTTTTTT

v_gene: TRBV5-5
j_gene: TRBJ1-3
abundance: once
d_gene: .
CDR3aa: CASSGPRDTGNTIYF
CDR3nt: TGTGCCAGCAGCGGACCCCGGGACACTGGAAACACCATATATTTT

v_gene: TRBV11-3
j_gene: TRBJ2-6
abundance: .
d_gene: .
CDR3aa: CASSLVSSGANVLTF
CDR3nt: TGTGCCAGCAGCTTAGTTAGCTCTGGGGCCAACGTCCTGACTTTC

v_gene: TRBV5-1
j_gene: TRBJ1-2
abundance: once
d_gene: .
CDR3aa: CASSSPLDSSGGYTF
CDR3nt: TGCGCCAGCAGCTCCCCTTTGGACAGTTCAGGTGGCTACACCTTC

v_gene: TRBV13
j_gene: TRBJ1-6
abundance: .
d_gene: TRBD1
CDR3aa: CASSLDRGNSPLHF
CDR3nt: TGTGCCAGCAGCCTGGACAGGGGTAATTCACCCCTCCACTTT